This TCR beta chain was obtained from a study of OX40 agonist ivuxolimab in advanced cancers. Study at large: The patients got ivuxolimab, which is an agonistic anti-OX40 (CD134) antibody. Patients receiving dose escalation had hepatocellular carcinoma, melanoma, renal cell or head and neck cancer. Patients with prior anti-PD-1, anti-PD-L1 or anti-CTLA-4 therapy were eligible; approximately 37% had some.

Blood sampling took place at baseline, cycle 4 day 1, and cycle 7 day 1. The assay was immunoSEQ multiplex PCR, and TCRdb's table has in-frame clones only and misses some. The sample lists approximately 57,000 clones; about 83% were seen once. The CDR3 is 14 residues long. V lost 3 bases, J lost 7 bases, and 5 bases stayed unmatched. The V gene's germline CDR1 is SGHTA and CDR2 FQGTGA. The chain has TRBV7-3 and TRBJ2-2; TRBD1 aligns across 7 bases. The source was CD4+ or CD8+ T cells sorted from blood, collected in a trial of the OX40 agonist ivuxolimab. This clonotype was sampled from an adult with an advanced solid tumor such as melanoma, head and neck, liver or kidney cancer. The DNA of the CDR3 is TGTGCCAGCAGCTTTGCGACAGGGAGCGGGGAGCTGTTTTTT. Its protein product is CASSFATGSGELFF.